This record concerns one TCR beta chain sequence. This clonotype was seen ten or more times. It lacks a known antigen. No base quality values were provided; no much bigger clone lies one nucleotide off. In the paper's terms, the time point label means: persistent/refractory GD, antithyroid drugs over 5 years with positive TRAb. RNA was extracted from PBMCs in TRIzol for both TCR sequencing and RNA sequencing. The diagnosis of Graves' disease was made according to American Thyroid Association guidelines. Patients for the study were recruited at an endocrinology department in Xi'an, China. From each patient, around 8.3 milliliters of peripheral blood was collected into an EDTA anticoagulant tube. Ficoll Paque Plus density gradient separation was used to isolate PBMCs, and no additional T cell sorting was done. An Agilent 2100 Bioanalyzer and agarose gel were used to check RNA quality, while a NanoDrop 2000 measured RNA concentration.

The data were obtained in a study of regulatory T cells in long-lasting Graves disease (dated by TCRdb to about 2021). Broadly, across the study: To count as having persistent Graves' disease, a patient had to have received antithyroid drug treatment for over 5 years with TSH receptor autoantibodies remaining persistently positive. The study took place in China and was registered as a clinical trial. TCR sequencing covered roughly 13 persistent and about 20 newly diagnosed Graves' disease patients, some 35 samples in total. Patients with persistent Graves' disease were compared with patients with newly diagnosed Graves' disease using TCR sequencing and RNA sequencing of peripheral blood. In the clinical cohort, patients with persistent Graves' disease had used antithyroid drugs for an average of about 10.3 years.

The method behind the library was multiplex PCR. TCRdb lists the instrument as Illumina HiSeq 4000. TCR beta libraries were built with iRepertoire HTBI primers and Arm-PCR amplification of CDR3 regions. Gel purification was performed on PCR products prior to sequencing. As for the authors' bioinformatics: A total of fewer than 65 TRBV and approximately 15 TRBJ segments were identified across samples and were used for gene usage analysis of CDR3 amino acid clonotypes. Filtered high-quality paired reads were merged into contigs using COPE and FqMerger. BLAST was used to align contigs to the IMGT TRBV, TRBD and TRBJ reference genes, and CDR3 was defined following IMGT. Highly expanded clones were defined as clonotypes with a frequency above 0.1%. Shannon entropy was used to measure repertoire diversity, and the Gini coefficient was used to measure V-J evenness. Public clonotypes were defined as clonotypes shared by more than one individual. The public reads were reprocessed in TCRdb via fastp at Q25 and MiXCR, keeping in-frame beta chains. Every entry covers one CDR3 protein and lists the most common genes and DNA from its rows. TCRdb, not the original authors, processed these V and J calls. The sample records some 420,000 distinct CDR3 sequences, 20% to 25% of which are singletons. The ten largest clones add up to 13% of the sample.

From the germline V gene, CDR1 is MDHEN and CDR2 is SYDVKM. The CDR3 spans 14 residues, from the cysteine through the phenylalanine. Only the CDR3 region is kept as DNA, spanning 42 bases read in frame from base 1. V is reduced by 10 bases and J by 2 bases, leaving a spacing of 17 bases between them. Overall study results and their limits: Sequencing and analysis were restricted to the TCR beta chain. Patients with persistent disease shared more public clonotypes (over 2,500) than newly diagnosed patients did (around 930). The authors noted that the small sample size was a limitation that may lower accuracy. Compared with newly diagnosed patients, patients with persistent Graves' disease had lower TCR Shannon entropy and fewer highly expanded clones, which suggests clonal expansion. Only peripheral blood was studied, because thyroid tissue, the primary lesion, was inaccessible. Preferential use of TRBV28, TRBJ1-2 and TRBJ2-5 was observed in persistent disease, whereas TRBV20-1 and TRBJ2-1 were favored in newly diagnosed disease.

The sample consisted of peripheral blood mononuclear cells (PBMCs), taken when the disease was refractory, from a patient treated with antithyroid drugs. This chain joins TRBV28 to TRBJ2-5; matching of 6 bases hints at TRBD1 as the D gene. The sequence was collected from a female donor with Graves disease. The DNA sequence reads TGTGCCACCGAACAGGGCAAGGAACAAGAGACCCAGTACTTC. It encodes CATEQGKEQETQYF.